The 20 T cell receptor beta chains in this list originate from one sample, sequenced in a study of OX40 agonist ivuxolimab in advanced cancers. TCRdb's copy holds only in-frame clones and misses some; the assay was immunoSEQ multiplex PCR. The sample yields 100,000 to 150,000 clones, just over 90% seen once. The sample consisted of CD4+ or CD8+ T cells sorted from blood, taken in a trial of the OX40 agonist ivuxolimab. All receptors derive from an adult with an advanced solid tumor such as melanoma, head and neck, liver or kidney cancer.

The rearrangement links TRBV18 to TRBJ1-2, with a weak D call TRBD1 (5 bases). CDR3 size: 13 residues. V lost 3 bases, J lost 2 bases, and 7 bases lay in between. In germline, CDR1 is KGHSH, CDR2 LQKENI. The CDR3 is CASSPDTNYGYTF. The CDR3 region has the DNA TGTGCCAGCTCACCGGACACAAACTATGGCTACACCTTC.

The CDR3 region has the DNA TGTGCCAGCAGTTCGCCGGGGTTCCGTGGCTACACCTTC. As protein: CASSSPGFRGYTF. The rearrangement joins TRBV27 to TRBJ1-2; D gene uncertain. The CDR3 has 13 amino acids. CDR1 is MNHEY, CDR2 SMNVEV, per germline (reference sequence). Deletions cut 4 bases from V and 7 bases from J, with 13 bases between.

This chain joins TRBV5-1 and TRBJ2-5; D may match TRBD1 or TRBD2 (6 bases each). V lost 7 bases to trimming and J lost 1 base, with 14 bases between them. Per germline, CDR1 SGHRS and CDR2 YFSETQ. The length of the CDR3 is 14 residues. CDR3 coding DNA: TGCGCCAGCGCCGGAGGGGGGCCCCAAGAGACCCAGTACTTC. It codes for CASAGGGPQETQYF.

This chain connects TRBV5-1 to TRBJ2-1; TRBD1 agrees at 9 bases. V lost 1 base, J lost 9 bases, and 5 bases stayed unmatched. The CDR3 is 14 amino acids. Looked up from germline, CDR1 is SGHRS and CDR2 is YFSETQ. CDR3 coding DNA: TGCGCCAGCAGCTTGCCGGAACAGGGGGCTGAGCAGTTCTTC. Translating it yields CASSLPEQGAEQFF. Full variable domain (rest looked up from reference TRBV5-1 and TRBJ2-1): KAGVTQTPRYLIKTRGQQVTLSCSPISGHRSVSWYQQTPGQGLQFLFEYFSETQRNKGNFPGRFSGRQFSNSRSEMNVSTLELGDSALYLCASSLPEQGAEQFFGPGTRLTVL.

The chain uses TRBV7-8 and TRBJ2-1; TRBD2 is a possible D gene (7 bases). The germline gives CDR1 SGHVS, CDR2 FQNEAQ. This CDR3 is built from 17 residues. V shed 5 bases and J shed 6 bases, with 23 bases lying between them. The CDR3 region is CASSRLGRGLGGNEQFF. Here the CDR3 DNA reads TGTGCCAGCAGCCGCCTAGGGAGGGGCCTAGGGGGCAATGAGCAGTTCTTC.

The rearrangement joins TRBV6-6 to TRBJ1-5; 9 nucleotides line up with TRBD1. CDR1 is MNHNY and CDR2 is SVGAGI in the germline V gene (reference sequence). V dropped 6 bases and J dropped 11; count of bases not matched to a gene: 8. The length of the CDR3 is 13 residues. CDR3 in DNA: TGTGCCAGCAGCACAGGGGGCGCGAGGTCCCAGCATTTT. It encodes CASSTGGARSQHF.

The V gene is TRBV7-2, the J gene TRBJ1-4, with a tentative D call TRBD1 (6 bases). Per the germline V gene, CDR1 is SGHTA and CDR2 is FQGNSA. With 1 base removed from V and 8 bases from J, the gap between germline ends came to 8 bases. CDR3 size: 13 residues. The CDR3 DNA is TGTGCCAGCAGCTTAGGGAGGGGGGAAAAACTGTTTTTT. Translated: CASSLGRGEKLFF. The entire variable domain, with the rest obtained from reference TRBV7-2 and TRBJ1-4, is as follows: GAGVSQSPSNKVTEKGKDVELRCDPISGHTALYWYRQSLGQGLEFLIYFQGNSAPDKSGLPSDRFSAERTGGSVSTLTIQRTQQEDSAVYLCASSLGRGEKLFFGSGTQLSVL.

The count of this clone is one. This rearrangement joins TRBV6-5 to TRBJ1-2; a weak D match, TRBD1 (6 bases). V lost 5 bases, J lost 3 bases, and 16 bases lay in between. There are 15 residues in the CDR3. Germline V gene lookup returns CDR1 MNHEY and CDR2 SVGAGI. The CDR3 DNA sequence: TGTGCCAGCAGTATTACGACAGGACTATACTATGGCTACACCTTC. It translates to CASSITTGLYYGYTF.

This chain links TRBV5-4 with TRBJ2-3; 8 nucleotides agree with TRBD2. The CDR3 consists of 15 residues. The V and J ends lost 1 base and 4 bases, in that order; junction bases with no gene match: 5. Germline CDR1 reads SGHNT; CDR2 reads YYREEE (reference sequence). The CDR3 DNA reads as TGTGCCAGCAGCTTGACCGGGGGGGCCGCAGATACGCAGTATTTT. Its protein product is CASSLTGGAADTQYF.

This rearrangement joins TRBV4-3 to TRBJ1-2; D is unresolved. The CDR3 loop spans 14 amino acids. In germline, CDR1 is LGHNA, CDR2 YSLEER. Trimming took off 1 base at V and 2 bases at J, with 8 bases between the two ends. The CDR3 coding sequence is TGCGCCAGCAGCCAAGTTGGGAGAAACTATGGCTACACCTTC. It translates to CASSQVGRNYGYTF.

This CDR3 is CASSLIGGLDTIYF. CDR3 bases: TGTGCCAGCAGCTTAATCGGGGGATTAGACACCATATATTTT. V and J are TRBV7-2 and TRBJ1-3, with D tentatively TRBD1 (5 bases). Germline V CDR1 and CDR2: SGHTA, FQGNSA. CDR3 size: 14 residues. Between the trimmed V and J ends, which lost 2 bases and 8 bases, there was a span of 13 bases.

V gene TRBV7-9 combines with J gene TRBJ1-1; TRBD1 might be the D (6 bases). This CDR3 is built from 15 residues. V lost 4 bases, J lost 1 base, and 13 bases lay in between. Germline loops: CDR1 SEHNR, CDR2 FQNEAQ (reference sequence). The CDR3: CASSSQDRPNTEAFF. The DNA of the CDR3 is TGTGCCAGCAGCTCACAAGACAGGCCGAACACTGAAGCTTTCTTT.

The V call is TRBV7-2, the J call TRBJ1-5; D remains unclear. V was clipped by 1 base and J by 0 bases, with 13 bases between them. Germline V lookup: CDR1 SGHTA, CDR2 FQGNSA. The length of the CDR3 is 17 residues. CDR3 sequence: CASSLDVLRSSNQPQHF. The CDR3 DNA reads TGTGCCAGCAGCTTAGATGTTTTGAGAAGTAGCAATCAGCCCCAGCATTTT.

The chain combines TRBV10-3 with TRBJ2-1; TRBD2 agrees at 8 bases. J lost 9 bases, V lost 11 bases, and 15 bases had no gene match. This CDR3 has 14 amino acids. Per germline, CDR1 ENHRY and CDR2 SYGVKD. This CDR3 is CAVKSREGRGEQFF. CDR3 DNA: TGTGCCGTTAAAAGCCGGGAGGGCCGGGGTGAGCAGTTCTTC.

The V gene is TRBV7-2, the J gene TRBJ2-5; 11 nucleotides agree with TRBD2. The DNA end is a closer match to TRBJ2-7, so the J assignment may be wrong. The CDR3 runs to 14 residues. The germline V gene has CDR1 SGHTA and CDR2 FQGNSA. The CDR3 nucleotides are TGTGCCAGCAGCCTAACTAGCGGGGGCTACGAGCAGTACTTC. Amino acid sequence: CASSLTSGGYEQYF.

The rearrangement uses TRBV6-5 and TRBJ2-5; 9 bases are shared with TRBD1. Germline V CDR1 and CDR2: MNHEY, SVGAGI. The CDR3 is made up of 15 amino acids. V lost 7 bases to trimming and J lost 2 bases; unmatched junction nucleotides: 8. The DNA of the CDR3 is TGTGCCAGCACCACGACAGGGGGAAAACAAGAGACCCAGTACTTC. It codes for CASTTTGGKQETQYF.

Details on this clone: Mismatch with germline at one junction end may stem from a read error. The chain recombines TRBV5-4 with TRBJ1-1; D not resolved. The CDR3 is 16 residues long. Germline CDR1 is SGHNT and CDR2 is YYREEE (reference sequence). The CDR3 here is CASSQVGSRAGTEAFF. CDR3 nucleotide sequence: TGCGCCAGCAGCCAAGTGGGCTCGCGGGCTGGCACTGAAGCTTTCTTT.

The CDR3 loop is CASRIAYEQYF. In DNA, the CDR3 is TGTGCCAGCAGGATTGCCTACGAGCAGTACTTC. V gene TRBV7-2 combines with J gene TRBJ2-7; D ambiguous. V shed 6 bases and J shed 2 bases, with 5 bases lying between them. The CDR3 is made up of 11 amino acids. Per the germline V gene, CDR1 is SGHTA and CDR2 is FQGNSA.

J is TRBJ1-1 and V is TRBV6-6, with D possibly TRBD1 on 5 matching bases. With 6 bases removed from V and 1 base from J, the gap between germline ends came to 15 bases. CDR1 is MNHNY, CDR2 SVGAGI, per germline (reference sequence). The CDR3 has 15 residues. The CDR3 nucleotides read TGTGCCAGCAGGAGGGGAGGGCAGCCGAACACTGAAGCTTTCTTT. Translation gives CASRRGGQPNTEAFF.

This CDR3 is CASSGGVAYEQYF. Here the CDR3 DNA reads TGCGCCAGCAGCGGGGGTGTGGCCTACGAGCAGTACTTC. The V gene is TRBV5-1, the J gene TRBJ2-7; the D call may be TRBD1 or TRBD2 (5 bases each). V gave up 4 bases and J gave up 2 bases, with 10 bases separating them. The length of the CDR3 is 13 residues. CDR1 and CDR2 from the germline V gene are SGHRS and YFSETQ.